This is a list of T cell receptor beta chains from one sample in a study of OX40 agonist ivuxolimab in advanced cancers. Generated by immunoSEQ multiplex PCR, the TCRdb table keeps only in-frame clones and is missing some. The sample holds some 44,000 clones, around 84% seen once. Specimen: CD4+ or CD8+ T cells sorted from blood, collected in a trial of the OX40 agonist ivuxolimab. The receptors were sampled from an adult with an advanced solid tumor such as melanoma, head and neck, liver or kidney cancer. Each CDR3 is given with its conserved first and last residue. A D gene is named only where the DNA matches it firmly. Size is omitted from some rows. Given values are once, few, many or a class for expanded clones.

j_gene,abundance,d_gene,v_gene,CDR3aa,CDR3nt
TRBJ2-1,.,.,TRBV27,CASSFGERGTQFF,TGTGCCAGCAGTTTTGGTGAAAGGGGAACGCAGTTCTTC
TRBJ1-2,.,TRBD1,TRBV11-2,CASSLRPGQDHGGYTF,TGTGCCAGCAGCCTGAGACCGGGACAGGATCATGGAGGCTACACCTTC
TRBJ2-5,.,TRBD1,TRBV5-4,CASSLVGQGGETQYF,TGTGCCAGCAGCTTGGTGGGACAGGGGGGAGAGACCCAGTACTTC
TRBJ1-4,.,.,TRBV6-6,CASSSGPLTDEKLFF,TGTGCCAGCAGTTCGGGTCCACTGACAGATGAAAAACTGTTTTTT
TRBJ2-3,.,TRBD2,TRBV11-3,CASSSRLTSGGADTQYF,TGTGCCAGCAGCTCTCGCCTGACTAGCGGGGGGGCAGATACGCAGTATTTT
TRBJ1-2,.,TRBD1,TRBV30,CAWKAGGQYLYGYTF,TGTGCCTGGAAGGCAGGGGGTCAGTATCTCTATGGCTACACCTTC
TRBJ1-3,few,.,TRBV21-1,CAGADRASSGNTIYF,TGTGCCGGGGCGGACAGGGCAAGCTCTGGAAACACCATATATTTT
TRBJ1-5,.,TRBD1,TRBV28,CASSSRGRSNQPQHF,TGTGCCAGCAGTTCGAGGGGGCGCAGCAATCAGCCCCAGCATTTT
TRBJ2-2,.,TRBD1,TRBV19,CASTPTGNRWTGELFF,TGTGCCAGTACCCCGACAGGGAATCGTTGGACCGGGGAGCTGTTTTTT
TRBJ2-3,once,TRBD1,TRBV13,CASDRGRRTDTQYF,TGTGCCAGCGACAGGGGGCGCCGCACAGATACGCAGTATTTT
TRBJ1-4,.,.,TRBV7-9,CASSLSPPKGEKLFF,TGTGCCAGCAGCTTATCCCCCCCGAAGGGTGAAAAACTGTTTTTT
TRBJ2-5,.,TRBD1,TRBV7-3,CASSLTGQGARYQETQYF,TGTGCCAGCAGCTTAACGGGACAGGGGGCACGGTACCAAGAGACCCAGTACTTC
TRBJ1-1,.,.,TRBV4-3,CASSQVVKQTNTEAFF,TGCGCCAGCAGCCAAGTTGTCAAACAGACGAACACTGAAGCTTTCTTT
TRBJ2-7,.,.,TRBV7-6,CASSPPGTPGGGEQYF,TGTGCCAGCAGCCCTCCCGGGACCCCCGGAGGTGGCGAGCAGTACTTC
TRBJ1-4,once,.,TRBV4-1,CASSQEASREKLFF,TGCGCCAGCAGCCAAGAGGCCAGTAGGGAAAAACTGTTTTTT
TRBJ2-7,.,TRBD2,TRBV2,CASISGEAYEQYF,TGTGCCAGCATTAGCGGGGAGGCCTACGAGCAGTACTTC
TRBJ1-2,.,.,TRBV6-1,CASSFAGNYGYTF,TGTGCCAGCAGTTTCGCGGGTAACTATGGCTACACCTTC
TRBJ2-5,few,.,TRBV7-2,CASSPEEWHQETQYF,TGTGCCAGCAGCCCCGAGGAGTGGCATCAAGAGACCCAGTACTTC
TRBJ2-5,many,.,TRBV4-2,CASSHGTSGETQYF,TGTGCCAGCAGCCACGGGACTTCGGGGGAGACCCAGTACTTC
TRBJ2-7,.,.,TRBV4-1,CASGPNVDSSGEQYF,TGCGCCAGCGGACCGAACGTGGACAGTTCGGGCGAGCAGTACTTC
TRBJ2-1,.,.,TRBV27,CASSLSLVNEQFF,TGTGCCAGCAGTTTGAGCCTCGTCAATGAGCAGTTCTTC
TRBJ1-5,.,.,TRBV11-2,CASSLGEYLANQPQHF,TGTGCCAGCAGCTTAGGAGAGTACCTCGCCAATCAGCCCCAGCATTTT
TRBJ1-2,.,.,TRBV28,CASRSPRVPGYTF,TGTGCCAGCAGGTCCCCCAGGGTTCCTGGCTACACCTTC
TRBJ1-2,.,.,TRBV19,CASSIASGLRDGYTF,TGTGCCAGTAGTATAGCGTCAGGGCTGAGGGATGGCTACACCTTC